The 2 T cell receptor beta chains below all came from one sample that was sequenced in a study of T cell repertoires in cytomegalovirus infection. Via MiXCR, TCRdb re-called the reads, giving one row per CDR3 protein. The sample contains about 490,000 distinct CDR3 sequences, more than 20% of which appear only once. Sequencing was done on a sample of PBMCs. These TCRs come from a human donor in good health (CMV status not recorded). Some clones in this sample may be carry-over from other donors' samples.

Many counts were recorded for this clonotype. The chain links TRBV7-9 to TRBJ2-1; D uncertain. V lost 4 bases to trimming and J lost 0 bases, with 16 bases between them. CDR1 and CDR2 from the germline V gene are SEHNR and FQNEAQ (reference sequence). This CDR3 spans 17 amino acids. CDR3 sequence reads: CASSSVSLASSYNEQFF. CDR3 nucleotide sequence: TGTGCCAGCAGCTCTGTGTCGTTGGCCAGCTCCTACAATGAGCAGTTCTTC.

The chain combines TRBV5-6 with TRBJ1-6; D is uncertain. The germline V and J ends were trimmed by 4 bases and 7 bases, with 21 bases remaining between them. This CDR3 spans 17 amino acids. Germline lookup yields CDR1 SGHDT and CDR2 YYEEEE. The CDR3 region is CASSAGGSKVWNSPLHF. CDR3 nucleotides: TGTGCCAGCAGCGCCGGCGGCTCAAAGGTTTGGAATTCACCCCTCCACTTT.